The 32 T cell receptor beta chains below come from one sample, sequenced in a study of cytomegalovirus exposure and HLA in healthy donors. 60 Vbeta and 13 Jbeta primers were used in PCR. Sequenced by immunoSEQ multiplex PCR; TCRdb stores in-frame clones only, minus some. The sample yields fewer than 200,000 clones, 60% to 80% seen once. Sequencing was performed on PBMCs. These receptors all stem from a woman aged 50 to 65 in good health and CMV-seropositive.

The chain has TRBV5-1 and TRBJ2-7; 7 nucleotides align to TRBD1. V was pared by 0 bases and J by 7 bases, with 7 bases of the junction left unmatched. This CDR3 contains 14 residues. Germline lookup yields CDR1 SGHRS and CDR2 YFSETQ. Here the CDR3 reads CASSLGTGRWEQYF. The CDR3 DNA follows: TGCGCCAGCAGCTTGGGGACAGGAAGGTGGGAGCAGTACTTC.

This clone appeared a few times. The J gene is TRBJ2-5, the V gene TRBV11-3; possibly TRBD2 for D (6 bases). The germline V and J ends were trimmed by 3 bases and 1 base, with 12 bases remaining between them. CDR3 length: 15 residues. Germline V gives CDR1 SGHNT, CDR2 YENEEA. CDR3 sequence reads: CASSFKRGGQETQYF. The CDR3 DNA follows: TGTGCCAGCAGCTTTAAACGGGGAGGCCAAGAGACCCAGTACTTC.

This chain connects TRBV4-1 to TRBJ2-1, with TRBD1 matching over 8 bases. The CDR3 length is 15 residues. Trimming at V came to 1 base and at J to 8 bases, leaving 7 bases not matched to a gene. Looked up from germline, CDR1 is MGHRA and CDR2 is YSYEKL. CDR3 sequence reads: CASSQVGQGFDEQFF. The CDR3 DNA reads TGCGCCAGCAGCCAAGTAGGACAGGGTTTCGATGAGCAGTTCTTC.

DNA for the CDR3: TGTGCCAGCAGCCCTCGGACAGGGGAGACCCAGTACTTC. It codes for CASSPRTGETQYF. The J gene is TRBJ2-5, the V gene TRBV7-3, with 8 nucleotides matching TRBD1. CDR1 and CDR2 (germline): SGHTA, FQGTGA. Trimming took 5 bases from V and 5 from J; bases not matched to a gene: 4. The CDR3 has 13 amino acids.

CDR3: CAVSRGSFEQYF. DNA for the CDR3: TGTGCAGTCAGTAGGGGGAGTTTTGAACAGTACTTC. The genes are TRBV6-6 and TRBJ2-7; possibly TRBD1 for D (6 bases). This CDR3 spans 12 amino acids. Germline V gives CDR1 MNHNY, CDR2 SVGAGI (reference sequence).

This chain links TRBV10-3 with TRBJ2-2, with 15 positions matching TRBD2. This CDR3 has 15 amino acids. V was clipped by 6 bases and J by 9 bases; unmatched bases: 5. Germline lookup yields CDR1 ENHRY and CDR2 SYGVKD. The CDR3 coding sequence is TGTGCCATCAGCGGGACTAGCGGGGGGTCATGGGAGCTGTTTTTT. Translation gives CAISGTSGGSWELFF.

V usage is TRBV7-8 and J usage is TRBJ1-2; TRBD1 is a possible D gene (6 bases). The CDR3 has 13 residues. Per the germline V gene, CDR1 is SGHVS and CDR2 is FQNEAQ. Deletions cut 2 bases from V and 4 bases from J, with 8 bases between. Here the CDR3 DNA reads TGTGCCAGCAGCTTAACAGGGAGCTATGGCTACACCTTC. Translating it yields CASSLTGSYGYTF.

The rearrangement joins TRBV5-1 to TRBJ2-7, with D maybe TRBD1 (5 bases). The CDR3 loop spans 16 amino acids. V was pared by 4 bases and J by 3 bases, with 20 bases between. The germline CDR1 and CDR2 sequences are SGHRS and YFSETQ. CDR3 DNA sequence: TGCGCCAGCAGCGAGAACCCTATGACAGATTTCTACGAGCAGTACTTC. Translation: CASSENPMTDFYEQYF.

V usage is TRBV15 and J usage is TRBJ2-5, with 7 bases identical to TRBD1. The CDR3 covers 16 residues. The junction had 12 bases not matched to a gene; V was cut back by 3 bases and J by 5 bases. Germline V gene sequence: CDR1 LNHNV, CDR2 YYDKDF (reference sequence). The CDR3 here is CATSRGNRGLGETQYF. CDR3 DNA sequence: TGTGCCACCAGCAGGGGTAACAGGGGATTGGGGGAGACCCAGTACTTC.

This clone was seen only a few times. The chain is built from TRBV6-6 and TRBJ2-3; 7 bases align to TRBD1. CDR1 and CDR2 (germline): MNHNY, SVGAGI (reference sequence). V was pared by 6 bases and J by 5 bases, with 8 bases of the junction left unmatched. The CDR3 length is 14 residues. The CDR3, as DNA: TGTGCCAGCAGGAACAGGGGTAGTGGAGATACGCAGTATTTT. Its translation: CASRNRGSGDTQYF.

The genes are TRBV7-2 and TRBJ1-2; no firm D call. The CDR3 has 13 residues. Trimming removed 1 base at V and 1 base at J, with 4 bases between. Germline V gene data show CDR1 as SGHTA and CDR2 as FQGNSA. CDR3 sequence (DNA): TGTGCCAGCAGCTTAGACAGTAACTATGGCTACACCTTC. Amino acid sequence: CASSLDSNYGYTF.

The rearrangement links TRBV7-3 to TRBJ2-1; TRBD2 aligns across 10 bases. The CDR3 has 15 residues. Germline V gives CDR1 SGHTA, CDR2 FQGTGA. Losses at the gene ends were 5 bases for V and 10 bases for J; bases not matched to a gene: 11. The CDR3 is CASSRPAGGSEEQFF. The CDR3 coding sequence is TGTGCCAGCAGCCGACCAGCGGGAGGGTCGGAAGAGCAGTTCTTC.

V is TRBV7-2 and J is TRBJ2-2, with TRBD2 matching 11 bases. J lost 4 bases, V lost 5 bases, and 6 bases had no gene match. From germline, CDR1 is SGHTA and CDR2 FQGNSA. This CDR3 contains 16 residues. The chain's CDR3 is CASSPRTSGFTGELFF. The CDR3 DNA sequence: TGTGCCAGCAGCCCCCGGACTAGCGGGTTCACCGGGGAGCTGTTTTTT. Filled out from reference TRBV7-2 and TRBJ2-2, the complete variable domain reads GAGVSQSPSNKVTEKGKDVELRCDPISGHTALYWYRQSLGQGLEFLIYFQGNSAPDKSGLPSDRFSAERTGGSVSTLTIQRTQQEDSAVYLCASSPRTSGFTGELFFGEGSRLTVL.

The J gene is TRBJ1-1, the V gene TRBV7-9; maybe TRBD1 (5 bases). In germline, CDR1 is SEHNR, CDR2 FQNEAQ (reference sequence). CDR3 length equals 14 residues. Trimming removed 1 base at V and 6 bases at J, with 12 bases between. CDR3 loop: CASSLGQGSSEAFF. The CDR3 DNA sequence: TGTGCCAGCAGCTTAGGGCAGGGTTCATCTGAAGCTTTCTTT.

The chain recombines TRBV4-2 with TRBJ2-3; D is possibly TRBD2 (6 bases). The CDR3 contains 16 residues. Germline V CDR1 and CDR2: LGHNA, YNFKEQ. The V end was cut by 5 bases, the J end by 5 bases, with 20 bases between. This CDR3 is CASSAASGFQRDTQYF. DNA for the CDR3: TGTGCCAGCAGCGCAGCCAGCGGGTTTCAGAGAGATACGCAGTATTTT.

The chain joins TRBV9 to TRBJ2-3; 12 bases fit TRBD2. The germline V gene encodes CDR1 SGDLS and CDR2 YYNGEE. CDR3 length equals 16 residues. With V trimmed by 3 bases and J by 4 bases, 6 bases remained unmatched. CDR3 protein: CASSGLAGGPPDTQYF. The CDR3 DNA follows: TGTGCCAGCAGCGGCCTAGCGGGGGGGCCCCCAGATACGCAGTATTTT.

The V and J genes are TRBV6-6 and TRBJ2-7, with TRBD2 matching 13 bases. CDR3 length equals 14 residues. Germline V gives CDR1 MNHNY, CDR2 SVGAGI (reference sequence). V gave up 6 bases and J gave up 4 bases; unmatched junction bases: 3. CDR3 nucleotides: TGTGCCAGCAGACCGGGACTAGCGGGGTACGAGCAGTACTTC. This gives the protein CASRPGLAGYEQYF.

The J gene is TRBJ2-2, the V gene TRBV5-6; D is unclear. V dropped 1 base and J dropped 2 bases, with 9 bases sitting between them. Germline assignment: CDR1 SGHDT and CDR2 YYEEEE. CDR3 length equals 15 residues. The CDR3 DNA follows: TGTGCCAGCAGCTTGTACACGATAAACACCGGGGAGCTGTTTTTT. Translating it yields CASSLYTINTGELFF.

The chain recombines TRBV6-6 with TRBJ1-2; TRBD1 matches 7 bases. Germline values: CDR1 MNHNY, CDR2 SVGAGI (reference sequence). J was trimmed by 6 bases and V by 5 bases; bases with no gene match: 12. The CDR3 contains 15 residues. This CDR3 is CASSQPGQKNHGYTF. The CDR3 bases are TGTGCCAGCAGTCAGCCGGGACAGAAGAATCATGGCTACACCTTC.

This clone has more than one count but fewer than ten. The genes are TRBV7-8 and TRBJ1-2; perhaps TRBD1 as D (5 bases). This CDR3 region has 16 residues. Trimming removed 2 bases from V and 3 bases from J, with 16 bases in between. Germline V gives CDR1 SGHVS, CDR2 FQNEAQ. The CDR3 protein is CASSLRDSNRDYGYTF. CDR3 bases: TGTGCCAGCAGCTTAAGGGACTCCAATCGTGACTATGGCTACACCTTC.

The sample holds a few counts of this clone. The CDR3 spells CATSRTAGQPQHF. The CDR3, as DNA: TGTGCCACCAGCAGGACGGCGGGTCAGCCCCAGCATTTT. The V call is TRBV15, the J call TRBJ1-5; D call uncertain. Trimming left V 3 bases short and J 6 bases short, with 9 bases between. There are 13 residues in the CDR3. The germline CDR1 and CDR2 sequences are LNHNV and YYDKDF (reference sequence).

V gene TRBV2 combines with J gene TRBJ2-3; D gene uncertain. Per the germline V gene, CDR1 is SNHLY and CDR2 is FYNNEI. Trimming removed 6 bases at V and 6 bases at J, with 13 bases between. The length of the CDR3 is 13 residues. The CDR3 loop reads CASRETEVDTQYF. The CDR3 DNA is TGTGCCAGCAGGGAGACTGAGGTGGATACGCAGTATTTT. Filled out from reference TRBV2 and TRBJ2-3, the complete variable domain reads EPEVTQTPSHQVTQMGQEVILRCVPISNHLYFYWYRQILGQKVEFLVSFYNNEISEKSEIFDDQFSVERPDGSNFTLKIRSTKLEDSAMYFCASRETEVDTQYFGPGTRLTVL.

This chain joins TRBV7-3 and TRBJ2-1, with a weak D call TRBD1 (6 bases). The CDR3 has 13 amino acids. The germline gives CDR1 SGHTA, CDR2 FQGTGA. The V end lost 5 bases, the J end lost 6 bases, and 11 bases lay between the germline ends. As DNA, the CDR3 is TGTGCCAGCAGCCAGGGGTACGGCAATGAGCAGTTCTTC. Encoded protein: CASSQGYGNEQFF.

The chain's CDR3 is CASSPGTTPFDTQYF. The CDR3 DNA sequence: TGTGCCAGTAGTCCCGGGACTACCCCTTTTGATACGCAGTATTTT. V and J are TRBV19 and TRBJ2-3; 7 bases line up with TRBD2. Unmatched junction bases numbered 11, after V lost 5 bases and J lost 6 bases. The CDR3 sequence is 15 residues long. The germline V gene has CDR1 LNHDA and CDR2 SQIVND (reference sequence).

This chain joins TRBV9 and TRBJ1-1; D remains unclear. The V and J ends lost 1 base and 2 bases respectively, with 9 bases between them. This CDR3 is 14 amino acids long. The V gene's germline CDR1 is SGDLS and CDR2 YYNGEE. The CDR3 DNA reads as TGTGCCAGCAGCGTAACACAGCTTAACACTGAAGCTTTCTTT. Amino acid sequence: CASSVTQLNTEAFF.

The chain uses TRBV6-5 and TRBJ2-5; D ambiguous. The DNA end lines up better with TRBJ2-7; the J call may be wrong. The CDR3 is 13 amino acids. Germline CDR1 MNHEY, CDR2 SVGAGI. The CDR3, as DNA: TGTGCCAGCAGTTACGCGTCTTCCTACGAGCAGTACTTC. Translated: CASSYASSYEQYF.

The rearrangement uses TRBV5-1 and TRBJ1-6; no clear D. Germline values: CDR1 SGHRS, CDR2 YFSETQ. CDR3 length: 12 amino acids. Trimming cost V 4 bases and J 7 bases, with 6 bases left between them. DNA for the CDR3: TGCGCCAGCAGCCTAGAAAATTCACCCCTCCACTTT. It yields the protein CASSLENSPLHF. Using reference TRBV5-1 and TRBJ1-6 for the parts outside the CDR3, the full variable domain is KAGVTQTPRYLIKTRGQQVTLSCSPISGHRSVSWYQQTPGQGLQFLFEYFSETQRNKGNFPGRFSGRQFSNSRSEMNVSTLELGDSALYLCASSLENSPLHFGNGTRLTVT.

The gene calls are TRBV6-6 and TRBJ2-1; 7 nucleotides match TRBD2. The CDR3 is 14 amino acids. In germline, CDR1 is MNHNY, CDR2 SVGAGI (reference sequence). The trim removed 6 bases at V and 12 bases at J, leaving 14 bases unmatched. This CDR3 reads CASSPWGGERRQFF. The DNA for the CDR3 is TGTGCCAGCAGCCCCTGGGGAGGGGAGAGGAGGCAGTTCTTC.

This clone was seen only once. This chain connects TRBV5-1 to TRBJ2-1, with 7 nucleotides matching TRBD1. Germline V gene data show CDR1 as SGHRS and CDR2 as YFSETQ. Trimming at V came to 3 bases and at J to 2 bases, leaving 2 bases not matched to a gene. The CDR3 is 14 residues long. CDR3 coding DNA: TGCGCCAGCAGCTCTGGACAGGCCTACAATGAGCAGTTCTTC. Protein: CASSSGQAYNEQFF.

This sequence joins TRBV18 and TRBJ2-2, with 10 nucleotides matching TRBD1. The CDR3 loop spans 16 amino acids. J lost 7 bases, V lost 4 bases, and 9 bases had no gene match. Germline values: CDR1 KGHSH, CDR2 LQKENI. CDR3 bases: TGTGCCAGCTCACTCTCCCGACAGGGGGCTGGCGGGGAGCTGTTTTTT. This encodes CASSLSRQGAGGELFF.

This chain uses TRBV2 with TRBJ2-5, with TRBD2 matching over 10 bases. V was pared by 3 bases and J by 4 bases, with 5 bases of the junction left unmatched. This CDR3 contains 15 residues. CDR1 and CDR2 from the germline V gene are SNHLY and FYNNEI. CDR3 coding DNA: TGTGCCAGCAGTGACCCTAGCGGGGGAGGAGAGACCCAGTACTTC. Amino acid sequence: CASSDPSGGGETQYF.

The chain recombines TRBV27 with TRBJ1-1; D perhaps matches TRBD1 (5 bases). Germline CDR1 MNHEY, CDR2 SMNVEV (reference sequence). V shed 2 bases and J shed 5 bases, with 12 bases lying between them. CDR3 length equals 14 residues. The CDR3 is CASSLVQGGTEAFF. The CDR3 DNA is TGTGCCAGCAGTTTAGTCCAGGGAGGGACTGAAGCTTTCTTT.